This T cell receptor (beta chain) originates from a study of T cell repertoires in cytomegalovirus infection. Study details: Based on public TCR beta signatures, there were indications of CMV infection and of a matching HLA type. Notes on the study in general: CMV-specific HLA-C-restricted TCR beta clonotypes dominated the ex vivo response. Adding up the frequency of public TCR beta families identified people who carried CMV plus the relevant HLA.

The CDR3 totals 16 residues. The germline gives CDR1 LNHDA, CDR2 SQIVND (reference sequence). V shed 10 bases and J 6 bases; nucleotides not matched to a gene: 17. This clonotype was counted a few times. Its antigen is undetermined. Via MiXCR, TCRdb re-called the reads, giving one row per CDR3 protein. The table has around 77,000 distinct CDR3 sequences, roughly 22% seen once. Sequencing used CD8+ T cells from cultured PBMCs, obtained from culture after CMV antigen stimulation. This sequence originates from a human donor in good health (CMV status not recorded). Some clones in this sample may be carry-over from other donors' samples. The rearrangement uses TRBV19 and TRBJ2-3; TRBD2 matches 9 bases. CDR3 DNA sequence: TGTGCCACCAACCCCTTAGGCGGGGGGGCCAAGGATACGCAGTATTTT. This gives the protein CATNPLGGGAKDTQYF.